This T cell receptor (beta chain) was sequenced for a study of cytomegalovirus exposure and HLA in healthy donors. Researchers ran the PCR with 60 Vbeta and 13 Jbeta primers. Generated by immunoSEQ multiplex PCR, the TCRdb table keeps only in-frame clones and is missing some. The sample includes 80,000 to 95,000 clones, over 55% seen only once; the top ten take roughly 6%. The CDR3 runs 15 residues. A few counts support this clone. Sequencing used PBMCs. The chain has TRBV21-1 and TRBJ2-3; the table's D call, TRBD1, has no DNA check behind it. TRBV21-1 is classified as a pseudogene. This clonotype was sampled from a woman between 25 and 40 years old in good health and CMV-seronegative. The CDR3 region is CASSSGGSCTDTQYF. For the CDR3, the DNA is TGTGCCAGCAGCTCTGGGGGCTCCTGCACAGATACGCAGTATTTT.